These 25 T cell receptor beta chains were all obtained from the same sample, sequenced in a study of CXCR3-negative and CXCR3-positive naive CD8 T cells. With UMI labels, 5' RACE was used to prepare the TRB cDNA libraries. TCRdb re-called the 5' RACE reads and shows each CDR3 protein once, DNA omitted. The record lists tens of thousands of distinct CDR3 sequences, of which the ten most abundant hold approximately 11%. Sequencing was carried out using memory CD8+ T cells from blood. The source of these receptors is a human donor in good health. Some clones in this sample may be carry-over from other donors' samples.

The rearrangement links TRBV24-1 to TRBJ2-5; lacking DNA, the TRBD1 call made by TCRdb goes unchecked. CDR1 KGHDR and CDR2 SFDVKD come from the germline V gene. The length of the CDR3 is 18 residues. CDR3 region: CATSDLRYDREGQETQYF.

Here the CDR3 reads CSGEIPGLREWETQYF. This chain uses TRBV20-1 with TRBJ2-5; TCRdb's D call of TRBD2 is untestable without DNA. The germline CDR1 and CDR2 sequences are DFQATT and SNEGSKA (reference sequence). The CDR3 covers 16 residues.

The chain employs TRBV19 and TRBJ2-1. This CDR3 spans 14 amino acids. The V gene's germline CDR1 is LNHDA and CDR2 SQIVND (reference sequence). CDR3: CASSIDPSYNEQFF.

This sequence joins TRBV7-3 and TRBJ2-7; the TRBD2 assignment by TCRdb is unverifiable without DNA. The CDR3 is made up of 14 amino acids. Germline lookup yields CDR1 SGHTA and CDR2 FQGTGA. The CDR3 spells CASSLGEKPYEQYF.

The CDR3 reads CASSLALGMENEQFF. The chain employs TRBV7-2 and TRBJ2-1. The germline CDR1 and CDR2 sequences are SGHTA and FQGNSA. This CDR3 has 15 residues.

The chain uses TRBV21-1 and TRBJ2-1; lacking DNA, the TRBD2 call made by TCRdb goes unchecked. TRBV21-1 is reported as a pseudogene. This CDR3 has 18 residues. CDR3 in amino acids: CASTLRGLAGRSYNEQFF.

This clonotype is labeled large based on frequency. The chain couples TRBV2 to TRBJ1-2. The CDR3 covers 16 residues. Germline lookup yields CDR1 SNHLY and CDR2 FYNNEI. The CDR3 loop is CASRDYDFSPMYGYTF.

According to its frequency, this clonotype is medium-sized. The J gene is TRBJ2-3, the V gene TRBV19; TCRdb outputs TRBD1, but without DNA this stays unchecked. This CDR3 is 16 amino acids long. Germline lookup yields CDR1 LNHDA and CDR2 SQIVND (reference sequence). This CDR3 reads CASSIGGGIRTDTQYF. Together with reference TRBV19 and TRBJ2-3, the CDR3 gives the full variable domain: DGGITQSPKYLFRKEGQNVTLSCEQNLNHDAMYWYRQDPGQGLRLIYYSQIVNDFQKGDIAEGYSVSREKKESFPLTVTSAQKNPTAFYLCASSIGGGIRTDTQYFGPGTRLTVL.

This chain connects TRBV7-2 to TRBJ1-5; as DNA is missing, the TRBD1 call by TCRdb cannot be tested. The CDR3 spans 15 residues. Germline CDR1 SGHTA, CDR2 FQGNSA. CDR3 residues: CASTRTLDQGQPQHF. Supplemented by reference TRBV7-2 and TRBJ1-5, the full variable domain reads GAGVSQSPSNKVTEKGKDVELRCDPISGHTALYWYRQSLGQGLEFLIYFQGNSAPDKSGLPSDRFSAERTGGSVSTLTIQRTQQEDSAVYLCASTRTLDQGQPQHFGDGTRLSIL.

CDR3 in amino acids: CASSTSTGAHEQYF. The chain has TRBV19 and TRBJ2-7. There are 14 residues in the CDR3. Germline CDR1 is LNHDA and CDR2 is SQIVND (reference sequence). Variable domain in full (rest from reference TRBV19 and TRBJ2-7): DGGITQSPKYLFRKEGQNVTLSCEQNLNHDAMYWYRQDPGQGLRLIYYSQIVNDFQKGDIAEGYSVSREKKESFPLTVTSAQKNPTAFYLCASSTSTGAHEQYFGPGTRLTVT.

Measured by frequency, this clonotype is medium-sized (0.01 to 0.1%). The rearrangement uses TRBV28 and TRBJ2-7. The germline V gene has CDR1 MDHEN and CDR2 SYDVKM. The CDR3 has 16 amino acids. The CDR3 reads CASSLFGVSVRYEQYF. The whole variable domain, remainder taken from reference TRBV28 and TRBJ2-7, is DVKVTQSSRYLVKRTGEKVFLECVQDMDHENMFWYRQDPGLGLRLIYFSYDVKMKEKGDIPEGYSVSREKKERFSLILESASTNQTSMYLCASSLFGVSVRYEQYFGPGTRLTVT.

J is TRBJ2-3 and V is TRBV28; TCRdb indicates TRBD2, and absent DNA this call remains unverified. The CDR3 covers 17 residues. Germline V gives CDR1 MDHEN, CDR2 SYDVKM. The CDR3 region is CASREAIDLPPTDTQYF.

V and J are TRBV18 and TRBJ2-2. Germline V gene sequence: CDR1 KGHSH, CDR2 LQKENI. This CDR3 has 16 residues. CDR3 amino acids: CASSPVDTYYTGELFF.

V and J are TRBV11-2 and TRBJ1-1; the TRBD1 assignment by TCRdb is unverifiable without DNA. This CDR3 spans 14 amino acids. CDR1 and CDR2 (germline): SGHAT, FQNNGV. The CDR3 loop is CASSLGQGTPEAFF. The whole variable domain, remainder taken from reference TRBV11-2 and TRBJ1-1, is EAGVAQSPRYKIIEKRQSVAFWCNPISGHATLYWYQQILGQGPKLLIQFQNNGVVDDSQLPKDRFSAERLKGVDSTLKIQPAKLEDSAVYLCASSLGQGTPEAFFGQGTRLTVV.

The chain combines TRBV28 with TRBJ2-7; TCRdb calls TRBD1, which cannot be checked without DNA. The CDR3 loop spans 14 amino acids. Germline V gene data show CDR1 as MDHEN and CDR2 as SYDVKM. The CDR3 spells CASKIQGTSYEQYF.

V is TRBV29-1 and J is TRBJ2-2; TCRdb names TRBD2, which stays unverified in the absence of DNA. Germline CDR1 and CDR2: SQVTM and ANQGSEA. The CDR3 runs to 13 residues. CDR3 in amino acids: CSVGPPGTGELFF.

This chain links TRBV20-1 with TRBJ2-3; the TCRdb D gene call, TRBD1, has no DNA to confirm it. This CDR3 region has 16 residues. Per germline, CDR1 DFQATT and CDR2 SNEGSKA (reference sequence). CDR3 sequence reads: CSARARGRQGTDTQYF.

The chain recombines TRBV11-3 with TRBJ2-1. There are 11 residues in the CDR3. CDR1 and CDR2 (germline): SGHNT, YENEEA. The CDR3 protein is CASGSGDEQFF.

CDR3: CASRRDYLGTDTQYF. V gene TRBV6-4 combines with J gene TRBJ2-3; absent DNA, TCRdb's TRBD2 call cannot be checked. CDR3 length: 15 residues. Germline assignment: CDR1 MRHNA and CDR2 SNTAGT.

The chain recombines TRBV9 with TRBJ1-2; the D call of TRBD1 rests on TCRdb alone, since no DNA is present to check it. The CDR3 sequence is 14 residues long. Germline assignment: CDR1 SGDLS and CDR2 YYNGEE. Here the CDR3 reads CASSASGTPLGYTF.

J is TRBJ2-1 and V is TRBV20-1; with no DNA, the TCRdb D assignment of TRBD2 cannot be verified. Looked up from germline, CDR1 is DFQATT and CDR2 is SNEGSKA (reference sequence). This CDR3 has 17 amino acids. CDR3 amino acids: CSLPGLAGATKFNEQFF.

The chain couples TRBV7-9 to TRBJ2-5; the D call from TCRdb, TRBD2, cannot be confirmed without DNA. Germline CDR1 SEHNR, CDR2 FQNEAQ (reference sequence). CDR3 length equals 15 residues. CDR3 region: CASSPRPGLGETQYF.

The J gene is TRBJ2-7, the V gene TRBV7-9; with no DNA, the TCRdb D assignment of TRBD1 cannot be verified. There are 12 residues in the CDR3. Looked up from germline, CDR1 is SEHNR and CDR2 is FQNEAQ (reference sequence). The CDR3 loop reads CASSGGLYEQYF.

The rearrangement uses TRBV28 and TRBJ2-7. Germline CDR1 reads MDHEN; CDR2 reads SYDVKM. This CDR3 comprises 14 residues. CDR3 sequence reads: CASTISGDAYEQYF. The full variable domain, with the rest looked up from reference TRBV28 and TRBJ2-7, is DVKVTQSSRYLVKRTGEKVFLECVQDMDHENMFWYRQDPGLGLRLIYFSYDVKMKEKGDIPEGYSVSREKKERFSLILESASTNQTSMYLCASTISGDAYEQYFGPGTRLTVT.

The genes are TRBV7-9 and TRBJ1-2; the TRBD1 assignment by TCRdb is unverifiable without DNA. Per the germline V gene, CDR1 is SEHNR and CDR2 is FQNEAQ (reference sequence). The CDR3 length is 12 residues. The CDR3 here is CASSPTGVGYTF.